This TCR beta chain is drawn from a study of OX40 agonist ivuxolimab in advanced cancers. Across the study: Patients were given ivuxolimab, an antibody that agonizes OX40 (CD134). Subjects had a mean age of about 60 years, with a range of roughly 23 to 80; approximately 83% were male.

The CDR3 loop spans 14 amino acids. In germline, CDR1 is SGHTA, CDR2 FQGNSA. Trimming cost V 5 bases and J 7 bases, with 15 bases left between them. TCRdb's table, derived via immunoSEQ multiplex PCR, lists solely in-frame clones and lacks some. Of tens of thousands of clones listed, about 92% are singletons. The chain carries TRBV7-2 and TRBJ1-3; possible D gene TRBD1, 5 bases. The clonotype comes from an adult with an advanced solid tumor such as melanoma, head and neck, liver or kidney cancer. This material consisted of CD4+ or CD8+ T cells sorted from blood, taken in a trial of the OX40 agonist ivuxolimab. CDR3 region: CASSHSGGANTIYF. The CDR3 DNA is TGTGCCAGCAGCCACTCGGGAGGGGCGAACACCATATATTTT.